A single T cell receptor (beta chain) is shown here with its context. V shed 4 bases and J shed 12 bases, with 16 bases lying between them. The CDR3 extends over 12 amino acids. These data are taken from a study of control samples from healthy donors and cancer patients. Sequenced by immunoSEQ multiplex PCR; TCRdb stores in-frame clones only, minus some. The data hold over 60,000 clones, with almost 85% observed a single time. Sequences were obtained from blood. The TCR sequence derives from a man aged 40-49 years in good health. The chain couples TRBV12-3 or TRBV12-4 to TRBJ2-7, with D possibly being TRBD2 (5 bases). CDR3 sequence: CASSSEGQDRYF. In DNA form, the CDR3 reads TGTGCCAGCAGTTCTGAGGGCCAAGATCGGTACTTC.